A selection of T cell receptor beta chains follows, all from one sample in a study of blood T cell repertoires in COVID-19. Sequencing used immunoSEQ multiplex PCR; TCRdb keeps in-frame clones, though not all of them. The data show fewer than 200,000 clones, 75% to 80% seen once. What was sequenced was peripheral blood. These receptors came from a woman in her sixties or seventies with acute or convalescent COVID-19. Both conserved end residues are part of each CDR3. Fields, in order: CDR3 protein, CDR3 DNA, D gene, clone size, J gene, V gene. The D gene is left open where the match is weak. Rows give clone size only sometimes, using once, few, many, or a class for an expanded clone.

CASSIDTGVRQPQHF TGTGCCAGTAGTATCGACACTGGCGTTCGTCAGCCCCAGCATTTT - - TRBJ1-5 TRBV19
CASSRGANAYEQYF TGTGCCAGCAGCCGGGGGGCGAACGCCTACGAGCAGTACTTC - - TRBJ2-7 TRBV7-6
CASSLQAGVAGEQFF TGTGCCAGCAGCTTGCAAGCGGGAGTGGCGGGTGAGCAGTTCTTC TRBD2 - TRBJ2-1 TRBV7-2
CASSPRTDMNTEAFF TGTGCCAGCAGTCCCCGGACAGATATGAACACTGAAGCTTTCTTT - - TRBJ1-1 TRBV28
CASRKGQSNTEAFF TGTGCCAGTAGGAAGGGACAGTCGAACACTGAAGCTTTCTTT TRBD1 few TRBJ1-1 TRBV19
CASSNRQEAGNTIYF TGTGCCAGCAGCAACAGACAGGAGGCTGGAAACACCATATATTTT - - TRBJ1-3 TRBV21-1
CASSPGHRHEKLFF TGTGCCAGCAGCCCGGGACACAGGCATGAAAAACTGTTTTTT - - TRBJ1-4 TRBV7-9
CASSQERGFVLGRGYEQYF TGTGCCAGCAGCCAAGAACGTGGTTTTGTGTTAGGGAGAGGGTACGAGCAGTACTTC - few TRBJ2-7 TRBV14
CAWSGTAGADTQYF TGTGCCTGGAGTGGGACAGCGGGGGCAGATACGCAGTATTTT TRBD2 - TRBJ2-3 TRBV30
CAWSVGSGTNYGYTF TGTGCCTGGAGTGTAGGTTCAGGGACAAACTATGGCTACACCTTC - - TRBJ1-2 TRBV30
CASTVRTGLDYGYTF TGTGCCAGCACCGTAAGGACAGGGCTCGACTATGGCTACACCTTC TRBD1 - TRBJ1-2 TRBV2
CASSLDRTGLEETQYF TGCGCCAGCAGCTTAGACCGGACAGGGCTGGAAGAGACCCAGTACTTC TRBD1 once TRBJ2-5 TRBV5-1
CASSLSLAETQYF TGTGCCAGCAGCTTAAGTCTTGCGGAGACCCAGTACTTC - - TRBJ2-5 TRBV7-2
CAIRGTGEDIEYF TGTGCCATCCGTGGGACAGGGGAAGACATTGAGTACTTC TRBD1 - TRBJ2-7 TRBV10-3
CASNRDRGNTGELFF TGTGCCAGTAACCGGGACAGGGGAAACACCGGGGAGCTGTTTTTT TRBD1 - TRBJ2-2 TRBV19
CASSQDPGLAGVVFYNEQFF TGTGCCAGCAGCCAAGATCCGGGACTAGCGGGAGTAGTTTTCTACAATGAGCAGTTCTTC TRBD2 - TRBJ2-1 TRBV3-1/TRBV3-2
CASSLGQGDTEQYF TGCGCCAGCAGCTTGGGACAGGGTGATACCGAGCAGTACTTC TRBD1 - TRBJ2-7 TRBV5-1
CASSTGVPGQISYEQYF TGTGCCAGCAGCACCGGAGTTCCGGGACAGATTTCCTACGAGCAGTACTTC TRBD1 - TRBJ2-7 TRBV9
CASSRSRGNEQFF TGTGCCAGCAGCCGCAGTCGGGGGAATGAGCAGTTCTTC - - TRBJ2-1 TRBV14
CASSATGRAEAFF TGTGCCAGCAGCGCAACAGGGCGGGCTGAAGCTTTCTTT - many TRBJ1-1 TRBV9
CASSIGGTGNQEIQYF TGTGCCAGTAGTATAGGCGGGACAGGGAACCAAGAGATCCAGTACTTC TRBD1 - TRBJ2-5 TRBV19
CASSPGTLSYEQYF TGCGCCAGCAGCCCCGGGACACTCTCCTACGAGCAGTACTTC - - TRBJ2-7 TRBV5-1
CATLGQNTGELFF TGTGCCACCCTGGGACAGAACACCGGGGAGCTGTTTTTT - - TRBJ2-2 TRBV19
CASSSGSAGSTEAFF TGTGCCAGCAGTTCGGGTTCCGCGGGATCCACTGAAGCTTTCTTT - - TRBJ1-1 TRBV28
CASIRTSGRSDTQYF TGTGCCAGCATCCGAACTAGCGGGAGGTCAGATACGCAGTATTTT TRBD2 once TRBJ2-3 TRBV6-5
CSVEDRLAGPKEQFF TGCAGCGTTGAAGATAGACTAGCGGGACCGAAGGAGCAGTTCTTC TRBD2 - TRBJ2-1 TRBV29-1
CAWSAQSTVELFF TGTGCCTGGAGCGCCCAGTCGACAGTGGAACTGTTTTTT - once TRBJ1-4 TRBV30
CASSDLAGGRNEQFF TGTGCCAGCAGTGACCTAGCGGGAGGAAGAAATGAGCAGTTCTTC TRBD2 - TRBJ2-1 TRBV2